The clone carrying this TCR beta chain was picked up one time. Sequenced by immunoSEQ multiplex PCR; TCRdb stores in-frame clones only, minus some. Here the sample spans roughly 1,100,000 clones, approximately 72% being singletons. The data were taken from a study of shared clonotypes between healthy human individuals. Participating donors were healthy, HIV-negative adults free of recent acute infections or vaccinations. The V end lost 2 bases, the J end lost 12 bases, and 31 bases lay between the germline ends. This CDR3 has 18 residues. Germline CDR1 reads SGHTA; CDR2 reads FQGNSA. This chain joins TRBV7-2 and TRBJ1-1; the D is unclear. This TCR came from a man between 18 and 29 years old in good health. Sequencing was done on a sample of memory CD4+ T cells sorted from blood. The subset here: CD45RA-negative fraction. CDR3 protein: CASSLSLRPVTATSESFF. The CDR3, as DNA: TGTGCCAGCAGCTTAAGTCTTCGTCCCGTTACAGCGACCTCCGAATCTTTCTTT.